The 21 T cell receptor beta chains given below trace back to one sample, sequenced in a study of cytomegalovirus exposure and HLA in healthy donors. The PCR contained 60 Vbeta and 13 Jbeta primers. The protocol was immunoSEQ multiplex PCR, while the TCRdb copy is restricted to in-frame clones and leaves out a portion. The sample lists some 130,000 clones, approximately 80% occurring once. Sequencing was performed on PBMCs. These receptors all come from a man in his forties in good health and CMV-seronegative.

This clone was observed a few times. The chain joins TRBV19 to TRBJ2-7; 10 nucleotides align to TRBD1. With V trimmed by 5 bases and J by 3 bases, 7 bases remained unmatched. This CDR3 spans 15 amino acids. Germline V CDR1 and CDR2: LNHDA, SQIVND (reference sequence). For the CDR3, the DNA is TGTGCCAGTAGTGCAGGGACAGGGGTTGGCTACGAGCAGTACTTC. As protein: CASSAGTGVGYEQYF.

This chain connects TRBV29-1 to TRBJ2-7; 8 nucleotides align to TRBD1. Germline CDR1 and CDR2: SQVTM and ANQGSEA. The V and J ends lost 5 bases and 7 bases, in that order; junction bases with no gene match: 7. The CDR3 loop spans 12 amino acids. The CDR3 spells CSVTGQGGEQYF. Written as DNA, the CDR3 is TGCAGCGTTACCGGACAGGGTGGGGAGCAGTACTTC.

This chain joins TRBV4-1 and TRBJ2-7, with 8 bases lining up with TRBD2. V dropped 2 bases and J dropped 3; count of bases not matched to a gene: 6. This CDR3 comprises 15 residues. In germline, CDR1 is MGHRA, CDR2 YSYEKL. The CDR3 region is CASSQPGLADYEQYF. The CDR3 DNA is TGCGCCAGCAGCCAACCTGGACTAGCAGACTACGAGCAGTACTTC.

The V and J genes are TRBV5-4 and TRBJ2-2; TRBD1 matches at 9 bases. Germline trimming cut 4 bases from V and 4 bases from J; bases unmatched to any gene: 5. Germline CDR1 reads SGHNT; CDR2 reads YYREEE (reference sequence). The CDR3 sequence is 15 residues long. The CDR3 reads CASSPDRGSTGELFF. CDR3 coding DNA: TGTGCCAGCAGCCCGGACAGGGGTTCCACCGGGGAGCTGTTTTTT.

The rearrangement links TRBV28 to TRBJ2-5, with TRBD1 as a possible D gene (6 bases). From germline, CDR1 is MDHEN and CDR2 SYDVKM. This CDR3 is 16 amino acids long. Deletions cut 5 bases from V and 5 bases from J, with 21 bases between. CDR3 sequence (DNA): TGTGCCAGCAGTGGGGGCCAGGGAAGTGGATGGGAGACCCAGTACTTC. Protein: CASSGGQGSGWETQYF.

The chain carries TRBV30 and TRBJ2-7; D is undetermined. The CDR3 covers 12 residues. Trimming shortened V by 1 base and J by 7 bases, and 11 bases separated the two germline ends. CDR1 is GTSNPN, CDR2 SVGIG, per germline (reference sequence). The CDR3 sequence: CAWSDRSTEQYF. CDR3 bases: TGTGCCTGGAGTGACCGTTCAACTGAGCAGTACTTC.

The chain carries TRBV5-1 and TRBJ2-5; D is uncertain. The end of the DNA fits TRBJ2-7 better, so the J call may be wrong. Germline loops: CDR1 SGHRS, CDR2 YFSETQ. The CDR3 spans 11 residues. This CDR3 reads CASSFHYEQYF. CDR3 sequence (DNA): TGCGCCAGCAGCTTTCACTACGAGCAGTACTTC.

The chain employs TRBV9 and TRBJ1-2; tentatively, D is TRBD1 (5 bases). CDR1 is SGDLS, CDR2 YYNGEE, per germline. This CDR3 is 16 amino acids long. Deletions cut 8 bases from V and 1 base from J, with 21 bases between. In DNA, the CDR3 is TGTGCCAGTGCCGGGACTCAAGGTTTAATTAACTATGGCTACACCTTC. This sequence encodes CASAGTQGLINYGYTF.

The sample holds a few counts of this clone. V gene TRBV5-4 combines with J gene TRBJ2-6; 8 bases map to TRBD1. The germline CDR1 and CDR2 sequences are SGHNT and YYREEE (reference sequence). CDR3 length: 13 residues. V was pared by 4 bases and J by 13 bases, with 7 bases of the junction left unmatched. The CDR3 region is CASSPGQGLVLTF. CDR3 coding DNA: TGTGCCAGCAGCCCCGGACAGGGTTTAGTCCTGACTTTC.

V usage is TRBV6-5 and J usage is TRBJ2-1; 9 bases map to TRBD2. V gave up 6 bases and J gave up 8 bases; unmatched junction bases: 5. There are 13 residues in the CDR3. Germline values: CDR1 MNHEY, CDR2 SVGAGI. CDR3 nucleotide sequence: TGTGCCAGCAGACCCGGGACTAGCTATGAGCAGTTCTTC. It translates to CASRPGTSYEQFF.

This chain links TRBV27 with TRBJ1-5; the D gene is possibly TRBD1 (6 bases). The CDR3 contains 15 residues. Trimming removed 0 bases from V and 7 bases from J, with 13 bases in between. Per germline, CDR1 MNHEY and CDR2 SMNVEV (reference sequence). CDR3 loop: CASSLSQGSGQPQHF. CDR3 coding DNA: TGTGCCAGCAGTTTATCCCAGGGGTCAGGACAGCCCCAGCATTTT.

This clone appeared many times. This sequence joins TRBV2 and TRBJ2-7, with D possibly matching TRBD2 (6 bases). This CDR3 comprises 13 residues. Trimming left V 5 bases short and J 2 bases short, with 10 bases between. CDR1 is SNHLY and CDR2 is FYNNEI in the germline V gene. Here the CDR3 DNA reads TGTGCCAGCAGTCGGGACTTCCCCTACGAGCAGTACTTC. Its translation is CASSRDFPYEQYF. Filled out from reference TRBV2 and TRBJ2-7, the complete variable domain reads EPEVTQTPSHQVTQMGQEVILRCVPISNHLYFYWYRQILGQKVEFLVSFYNNEISEKSEIFDDQFSVERPDGSNFTLKIRSTKLEDSAMYFCASSRDFPYEQYFGPGTRLTVT.

The CDR3 bases are TGCGCCAGCAGCCACCCCCCCGGGGGAACGAACACTGAAGCTTTCTTT. It is translated as CASSHPPGGTNTEAFF. This rearrangement joins TRBV5-1 to TRBJ1-1, with D perhaps TRBD1 (5 bases). This CDR3 region has 16 residues. Between the trimmed V and J ends, which lost 4 bases and 1 base, there was a span of 17 bases. Germline V gene sequence: CDR1 SGHRS, CDR2 YFSETQ.

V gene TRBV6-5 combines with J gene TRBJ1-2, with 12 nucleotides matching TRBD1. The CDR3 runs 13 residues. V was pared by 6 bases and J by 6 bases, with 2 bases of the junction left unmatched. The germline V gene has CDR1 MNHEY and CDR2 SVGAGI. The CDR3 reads CASRGTGGHGYTF. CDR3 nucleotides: TGTGCCAGCAGGGGGACAGGGGGCCATGGCTACACCTTC.

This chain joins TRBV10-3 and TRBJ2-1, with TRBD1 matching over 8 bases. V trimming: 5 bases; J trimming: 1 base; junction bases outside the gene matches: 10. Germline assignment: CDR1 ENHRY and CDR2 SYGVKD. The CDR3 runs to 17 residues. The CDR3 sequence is CAISPRQGALSYNEQFF. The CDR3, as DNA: TGTGCCATCAGTCCCCGCCAGGGGGCCTTATCCTACAATGAGCAGTTCTTC.

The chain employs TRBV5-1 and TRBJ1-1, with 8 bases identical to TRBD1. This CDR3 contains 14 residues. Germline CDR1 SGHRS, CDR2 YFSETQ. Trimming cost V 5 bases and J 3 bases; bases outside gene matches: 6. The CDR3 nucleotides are TGCGCCAGCAGAACGGACAGGGCCTACACTGAAGCTTTCTTT. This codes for CASRTDRAYTEAFF. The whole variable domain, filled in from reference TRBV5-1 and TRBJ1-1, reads KAGVTQTPRYLIKTRGQQVTLSCSPISGHRSVSWYQQTPGQGLQFLFEYFSETQRNKGNFPGRFSGRQFSNSRSEMNVSTLELGDSALYLCASRTDRAYTEAFFGQGTRLTVV.

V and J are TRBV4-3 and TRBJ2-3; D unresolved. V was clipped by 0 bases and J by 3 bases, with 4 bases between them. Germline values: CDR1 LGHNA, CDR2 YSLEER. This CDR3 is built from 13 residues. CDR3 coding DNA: TGCGCCAGCAGCCAAGATCTGACAGATACGCAGTATTTT. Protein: CASSQDLTDTQYF.

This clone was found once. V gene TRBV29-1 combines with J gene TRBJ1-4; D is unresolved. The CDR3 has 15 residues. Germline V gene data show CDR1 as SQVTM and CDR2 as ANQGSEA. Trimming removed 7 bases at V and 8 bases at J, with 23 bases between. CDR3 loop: CSAHGTGGSREKLFF. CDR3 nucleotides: TGCAGCGCTCACGGCACCGGAGGCAGTCGGGAAAAACTGTTTTTT.

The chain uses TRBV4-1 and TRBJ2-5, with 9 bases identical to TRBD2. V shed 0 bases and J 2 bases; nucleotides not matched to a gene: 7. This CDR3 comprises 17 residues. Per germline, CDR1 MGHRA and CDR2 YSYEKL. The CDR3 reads CASSQETSGVRQETQYF. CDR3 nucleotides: TGCGCCAGCAGCCAAGAGACTAGCGGAGTTCGACAAGAGACCCAGTACTTC.

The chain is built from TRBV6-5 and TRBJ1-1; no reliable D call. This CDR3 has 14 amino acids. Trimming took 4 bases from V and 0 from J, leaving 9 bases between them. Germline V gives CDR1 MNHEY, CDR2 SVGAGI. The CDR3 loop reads CASSSKQLNTEAFF. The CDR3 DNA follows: TGTGCCAGCAGTTCAAAACAGCTGAACACTGAAGCTTTCTTT.

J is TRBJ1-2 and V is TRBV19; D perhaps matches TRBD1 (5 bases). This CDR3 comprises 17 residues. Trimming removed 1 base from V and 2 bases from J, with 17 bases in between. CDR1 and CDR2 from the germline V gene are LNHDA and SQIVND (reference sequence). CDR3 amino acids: CASSIGLFDSPNYGYTF. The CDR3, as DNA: TGTGCCAGTAGTATAGGGTTATTCGACAGCCCGAACTATGGCTACACCTTC.